This T cell receptor (beta chain) was identified during a study of blood T cell repertoires in COVID-19. Across the whole study: Collection of acute and convalescent COVID-19 samples took place in the United States, Italy and Spain. T cells, B-cell-depleted T cells, or PBMCs supplied cDNA or gDNA.

The authors' processing: Using reference gene primer amplification, nucleated cell counts were estimated. Produced via immunoSEQ multiplex PCR; TCRdb's table is partial and in-frame only. V and J calls and clone size are as listed in that table; D and trimming were resolved from the DNA. This sample has approximately 670,000 clones, with more than 80% found just once. Germline values: CDR1 PRHDT, CDR2 FYEKMQ (reference sequence). The CDR3 spans 15 residues. Trimming took off 0 bases at V and 1 base at J, with 9 bases between the two ends. Sequences were obtained from peripheral blood. This receptor was identified in a woman in her late teens or twenties with acute or convalescent COVID-19. The V gene is TRBV13, the J gene TRBJ1-2; no clear D gene. CDR3 loop: CASSLGGRVNYGYTF. The CDR3 DNA reads as TGTGCCAGCAGCTTAGGGGGCAGAGTTAACTATGGCTACACCTTC.